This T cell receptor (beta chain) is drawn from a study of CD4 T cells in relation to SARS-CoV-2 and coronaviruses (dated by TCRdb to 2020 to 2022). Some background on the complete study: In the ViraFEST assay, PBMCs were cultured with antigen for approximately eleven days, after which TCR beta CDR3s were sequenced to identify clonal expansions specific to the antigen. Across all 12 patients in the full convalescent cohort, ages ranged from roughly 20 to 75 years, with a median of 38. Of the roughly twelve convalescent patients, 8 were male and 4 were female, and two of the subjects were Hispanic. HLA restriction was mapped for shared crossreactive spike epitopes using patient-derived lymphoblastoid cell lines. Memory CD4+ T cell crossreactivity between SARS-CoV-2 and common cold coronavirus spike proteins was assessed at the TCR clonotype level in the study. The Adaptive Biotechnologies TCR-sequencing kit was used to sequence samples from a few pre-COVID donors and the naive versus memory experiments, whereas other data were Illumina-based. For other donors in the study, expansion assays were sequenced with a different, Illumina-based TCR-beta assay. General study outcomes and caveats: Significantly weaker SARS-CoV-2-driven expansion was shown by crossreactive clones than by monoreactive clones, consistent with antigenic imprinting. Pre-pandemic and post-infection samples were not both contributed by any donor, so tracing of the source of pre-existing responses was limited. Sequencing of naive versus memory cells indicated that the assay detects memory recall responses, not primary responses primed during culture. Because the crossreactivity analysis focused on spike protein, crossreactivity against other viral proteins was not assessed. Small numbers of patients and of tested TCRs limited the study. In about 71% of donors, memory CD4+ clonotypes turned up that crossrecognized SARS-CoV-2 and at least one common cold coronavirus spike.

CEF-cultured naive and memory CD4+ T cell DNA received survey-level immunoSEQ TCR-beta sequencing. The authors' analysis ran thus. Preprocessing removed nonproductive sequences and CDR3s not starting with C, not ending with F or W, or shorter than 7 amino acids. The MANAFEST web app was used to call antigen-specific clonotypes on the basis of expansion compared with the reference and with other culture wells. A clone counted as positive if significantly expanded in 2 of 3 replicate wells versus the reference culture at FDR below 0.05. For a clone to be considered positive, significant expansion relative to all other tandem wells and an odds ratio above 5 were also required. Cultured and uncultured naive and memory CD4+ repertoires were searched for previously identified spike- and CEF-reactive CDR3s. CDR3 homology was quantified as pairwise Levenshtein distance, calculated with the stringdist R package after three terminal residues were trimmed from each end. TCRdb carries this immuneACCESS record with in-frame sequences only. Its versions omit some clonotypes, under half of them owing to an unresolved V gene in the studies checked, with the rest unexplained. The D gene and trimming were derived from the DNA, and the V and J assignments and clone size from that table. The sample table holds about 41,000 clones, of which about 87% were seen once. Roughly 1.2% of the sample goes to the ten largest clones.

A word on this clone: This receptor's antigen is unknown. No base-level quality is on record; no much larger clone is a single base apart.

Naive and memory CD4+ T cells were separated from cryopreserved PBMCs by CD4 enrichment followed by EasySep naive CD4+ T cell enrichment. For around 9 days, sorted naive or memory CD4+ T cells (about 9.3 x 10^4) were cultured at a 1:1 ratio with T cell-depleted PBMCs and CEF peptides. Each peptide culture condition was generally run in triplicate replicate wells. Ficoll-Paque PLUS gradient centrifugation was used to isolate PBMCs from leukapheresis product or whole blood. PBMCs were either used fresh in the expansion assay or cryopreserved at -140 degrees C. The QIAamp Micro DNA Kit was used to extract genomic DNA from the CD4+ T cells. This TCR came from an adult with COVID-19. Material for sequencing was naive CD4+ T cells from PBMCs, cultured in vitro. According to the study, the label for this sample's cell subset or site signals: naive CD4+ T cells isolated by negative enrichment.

The CDR3 region: CASSVTLAGGADTQYF. The DNA sequence is TGTGCCAGTAGTGTCACCCTAGCGGGAGGAGCAGATACGCAGTATTTT. The chain couples TRBV19 to TRBJ2-3; 11 junctional bases match TRBD2. As encoded in the germline V gene (reference sequence), CDR1 is LNHDA while CDR2 is SQIVND. The CDR3 numbers 16 residues from cysteine through phenylalanine. The retained sequence is limited to the CDR3, 48 bases, with the frame set at the first base. V is pruned by 5 bases and J by 4 bases, leaving 8 bases of the junction without a gene match.